This T cell receptor beta chain was recorded in a study of graft-versus-host responses after intestinal transplantation. About the study: Multivisceral, liver-intestinal, or isolated intestinal transplants were given to recipients. All recipients got anti-thymocyte globulin induction, then tacrolimus and steroids for approximately 3 years.

The CDR3 is 16 amino acids. In germline, CDR1 is LNHNV, CDR2 YYDKDF (reference sequence). V was cut by 0 bases and J by 1 base, with 7 bases left in between. General study findings and limits: Allograft graft-versus-host to host-versus-graft clonal ratios ran high in patients with graft-donor T cell macrochimerism. Among recipient marrow samples, GvH clones were found; some appeared first in ileum or blood.

In regard to this clone: The antigen remains unidentified.

Sequenced by immunoSEQ multiplex PCR; TCRdb stores in-frame clones only, minus some. The profile covers tens of thousands of clones, with roughly 87% appearing a single time and about a sixth taken by the ten largest. The TCR comes from a human donor who received an intestinal transplant. This sequence joins TRBV15 and TRBJ2-6; perhaps TRBD1 as D (5 bases). The sequencing used unstimulated CD8+ T cells sorted from spleen or lymph node cells, collected before intestinal transplant. The CDR3 DNA is TGTGCCACCAGCAGAGATCAGGGTTCTGGGGCCAACGTCCTGACTTTC. This sequence encodes CATSRDQGSGANVLTF.